The 22 T cell receptor beta chains presented below share a single source sample, sequenced in a study of shared clonotypes between healthy human individuals. Sequencing was performed with immunoSEQ multiplex PCR; in TCRdb, only in-frame clones are kept and a portion is missing. The sample comprises 110,000 or so clones, about 71% of which are singletons, and approximately 25% rests with the top ten. Specimen: memory CD8+ T cells sorted from blood. Stated subset: CD45RO+ cells pooled with CCR7-negative TemRA cells. The source of these receptors is a woman aged 30 to 39 in good health.

The table lists this clone with many counts. J is TRBJ2-5 and V is TRBV28, with D maybe TRBD2 (5 bases). Between the trimmed V and J ends, which lost 8 bases and 1 base, there was a span of 8 bases. The CDR3 contains 12 residues. The germline CDR1 and CDR2 sequences are MDHEN and SYDVKM. CDR3 bases: TGTGCCAGCCGGGATCCCCAAGAGACCCAGTACTTC. Translation: CASRDPQETQYF.

The rearrangement joins TRBV5-1 to TRBJ1-1; D is ambiguous. V was cut by 0 bases and J by 0 bases, with 9 bases left in between. CDR3 length: 15 amino acids. CDR1 and CDR2 from the germline V gene are SGHRS and YFSETQ. As DNA, the CDR3 is TGCGCCAGCAGCTTGGTAGGAGGCCTGAACACTGAAGCTTTCTTT. Residues: CASSLVGGLNTEAFF.

This clone was observed a few times. The V call is TRBV6-4, the J call TRBJ2-1; 12 bases fit TRBD2. V gave up 4 bases and J gave up 6 bases; unmatched junction bases: 4. CDR3 length: 15 amino acids. The V gene's germline CDR1 is MRHNA and CDR2 SNTAGT. CDR3 nucleotides: TGTGCCAGCAGTGGCGGACTAGCGGGAAGCAATGAGCAGTTCTTC. Amino acid sequence: CASSGGLAGSNEQFF.

The chain carries TRBV4-1 and TRBJ2-1; D may be TRBD2 (5 bases). The CDR3 sequence is 14 residues long. Germline-derived CDR1 and CDR2 are MGHRA and YSYEKL. The V and J ends lost 4 bases and 9 bases respectively, with 16 bases between them. In DNA, the CDR3 is TGCGCCAGCAGCCGAGTCGGACTCCCTGGTGAGCAGTTCTTC. Translation gives CASSRVGLPGEQFF.

This clone was counted only a few times. The rearrangement links TRBV10-3 to TRBJ1-5, with D uncertain. Germline V gives CDR1 ENHRY, CDR2 SYGVKD. The V gene lost 0 bases and the J gene lost 4 bases, with 13 bases spanning the gap. This CDR3 is 16 amino acids long. The chain's CDR3 is CAISESGTGRNQPQHF. In nucleotides, the CDR3 is TGTGCCATCAGTGAGTCTGGTACGGGAAGAAATCAGCCCCAGCATTTT.

This rearrangement joins TRBV27 to TRBJ2-2; TRBD2 matches 10 bases. Losses at the gene ends were 5 bases for V and 4 bases for J; bases not matched to a gene: 13. The CDR3 is 18 residues long. In germline, CDR1 is MNHEY, CDR2 SMNVEV (reference sequence). The DNA of the CDR3 is TGTGCCAGCAGTCCGCGGATTAGCGGGAGGCAGGGCACCGGGGAGCTGTTTTTT. Its translation is CASSPRISGRQGTGELFF.

Of note for this clone: A much bigger clone sits one base away, suggesting this may be a read error. The V gene is TRBV5-4, the J gene TRBJ2-1; D unclear. V was trimmed by 4 bases and J by 4 bases, leaving 3 bases between them. CDR3 length: 11 amino acids. The V gene's germline CDR1 is SGHNT and CDR2 YYREEE (reference sequence). The DNA of the CDR3 is TGTGCCAGCAGCGATTACAATGAGCAGTTCTTC. Translating gives CASSDYNEQFF.

V gene TRBV10-3 combines with J gene TRBJ1-2; D gene unclear. There are 14 residues in the CDR3. Per the germline V gene, CDR1 is ENHRY and CDR2 is SYGVKD. The V end lost 2 bases, the J end lost 2 bases, and 9 bases lay between the germline ends. CDR3 nucleotide sequence: TGTGCCATCAGTGAGAGGAAACCCAACTATGGCTACACCTTC. It translates to CAISERKPNYGYTF.

The CDR3 here is CASSLDGQGTDTQYF. The CDR3 region has the DNA TGCGCCAGCAGCTTGGATGGACAGGGCACAGATACGCAGTATTTT. V and J are TRBV5-1 and TRBJ2-3, with TRBD1 matching over 7 bases. Germline V gene lookup returns CDR1 SGHRS and CDR2 YFSETQ. The CDR3 is 15 residues long. V lost 0 bases to trimming and J lost 1 base; unmatched junction nucleotides: 2.

The chain combines TRBV5-6 with TRBJ1-2, with unresolved D. With 0 bases removed from V and 8 bases from J, the gap between germline ends came to 14 bases. The germline gives CDR1 SGHDT, CDR2 YYEEEE. The CDR3 length is 14 residues. The CDR3 loop reads CASSLATNLWGYTF. The CDR3 DNA sequence: TGTGCCAGCAGCTTGGCGACCAATCTCTGGGGCTACACCTTC.

At least ten counts were recorded for this clone. The CDR3 loop reads CASSEGLGSAPYNEQFF. The CDR3 coding sequence is TGTGCCAGCAGTGAAGGGCTGGGGTCGGCTCCCTACAATGAGCAGTTCTTC. The J gene is TRBJ2-1, the V gene TRBV25-1; no clear D. Germline CDR1 and CDR2: MGHDK and SYGVNS. Between the trimmed V and J ends, which lost 2 bases and 2 bases, there was a span of 16 bases. The CDR3 length is 17 residues.

The V gene is TRBV14, the J gene TRBJ2-6; D might be TRBD2 (6 bases). Trimming took 1 base from V and 2 from J, leaving 9 bases between them. The CDR3 sequence is 16 residues long. Germline CDR1 and CDR2: SGHDN and FVKESK. Here the CDR3 DNA reads TGTGCCAGCAGCCAAGTTTCGGGAGCTGGGGCCAACGTCCTGACTTTC. Amino acids: CASSQVSGAGANVLTF.

This chain links TRBV7-8 with TRBJ2-7; the match to TRBD2 covers 10 bases. Per germline, CDR1 SGHVS and CDR2 FQNEAQ. CDR3 length: 16 residues. Trimming cost V 3 bases and J 6 bases; bases outside gene matches: 11. CDR3 nucleotides: TGTGCCAGCAGCTTGACGCCGGGACTAGCGTCCCTCGAGCAGTACTTC. This encodes CASSLTPGLASLEQYF.

This clone has only one observation. The chain has TRBV5-4 and TRBJ2-7; a possible D gene is TRBD2 (5 bases). CDR3 length equals 15 residues. V was cut by 2 bases and J by 2 bases, with 14 bases left in between. Germline V gene data show CDR1 as SGHNT and CDR2 as YYREEE (reference sequence). CDR3 DNA sequence: TGTGCCAGCAGCTTTGGTGAGGGTTCTGCCTACGAGCAGTACTTC. It translates to CASSFGEGSAYEQYF.

This clone turned up a few times. J is TRBJ2-1 and V is TRBV5-4; no definite D call. Germline V lookup: CDR1 SGHNT, CDR2 YYREEE (reference sequence). The V gene lost 0 bases and the J gene lost 0 bases, with 10 bases spanning the gap. The CDR3 loop spans 16 amino acids. CDR3 residues: CASSLGSQSSYNEQFF. The CDR3 DNA reads as TGTGCCAGCAGCTTGGGGTCTCAGAGCTCCTACAATGAGCAGTTCTTC.

This chain joins TRBV28 and TRBJ2-5; no clear D gene. CDR1 and CDR2 (germline): MDHEN, SYDVKM. V was cut by 3 bases and J by 5 bases, with 13 bases left in between. This CDR3 has 14 amino acids. The CDR3 loop reads CASSFFSRTETQYF. The DNA for the CDR3 is TGTGCCAGCAGTTTTTTCAGCAGGACGGAGACCCAGTACTTC.

This chain connects TRBV4-1 to TRBJ2-5; D is unclear. The V end was cut by 0 bases, the J end by 1 base, with 12 bases between. Germline assignment: CDR1 MGHRA and CDR2 YSYEKL. The CDR3 is made up of 16 amino acids. This chain's CDR3 is CASSQDRVRGQETQYF. In DNA, the CDR3 is TGCGCCAGCAGCCAAGATAGGGTTCGCGGCCAAGAGACCCAGTACTTC.

The chain joins TRBV4-1 to TRBJ2-7; 7 bases match TRBD1. The J segment lost 6 bases and the V segment lost 0 bases, leaving 5 bases of the junction unmatched. This CDR3 contains 14 residues. Germline loops: CDR1 MGHRA, CDR2 YSYEKL. The CDR3 here is CASSQDAAGGEQYF. CDR3 DNA: TGCGCCAGCAGCCAAGACGCGGCAGGGGGCGAGCAGTACTTC.

The chain employs TRBV19 and TRBJ2-1; 9 nucleotides match TRBD1. The CDR3 has 15 amino acids. Looked up from germline, CDR1 is LNHDA and CDR2 is SQIVND (reference sequence). V trimming: 6 bases; J trimming: 5 bases; junction bases outside the gene matches: 8. The CDR3 DNA follows: TGTGCCAGTAGCCGGTTACGGACAGGGGACAATGAGCAGTTCTTC. Its translation is CASSRLRTGDNEQFF. Complete variable domain (other parts from reference TRBV19 and TRBJ2-1): DGGITQSPKYLFRKEGQNVTLSCEQNLNHDAMYWYRQDPGQGLRLIYYSQIVNDFQKGDIAEGYSVSREKKESFPLTVTSAQKNPTAFYLCASSRLRTGDNEQFFGPGTRLTVL.

Details on this clone: A read error is likely here: a far larger clone is one base away. This sequence joins TRBV7-2 and TRBJ2-3; the match to TRBD2 covers 7 bases. V lost 0 bases, J lost 3 bases, and 0 bases stayed unmatched. Germline V gives CDR1 SGHTA, CDR2 FQGNSA. The CDR3 loop spans 14 amino acids. The CDR3 spells CASSLAGGTDTQYF. The CDR3 DNA is TGTGCCAGCAGCTTAGCGGGAGGGACAGATACGCAGTATTTT.

The gene calls are TRBV2 and TRBJ2-3; D possibly corresponds to TRBD2 (5 bases). V lost 4 bases, J lost 5 bases, and 25 bases lay in between. The CDR3 length is 18 residues. The germline V gene has CDR1 SNHLY and CDR2 FYNNEI. In DNA form, the CDR3 reads TGTGCCAGCAGTGGCCCGGCGCCCGAAGCGGCTGCGGGAGATACGCAGTATTTT. Translated: CASSGPAPEAAAGDTQYF.

The rearrangement links TRBV10-3 to TRBJ2-2; 10 nucleotides match TRBD2. Trimming at V came to 4 bases and at J to 8 bases, leaving 7 bases not matched to a gene. The CDR3 runs 15 residues. CDR1 and CDR2 (germline): ENHRY, SYGVKD. The CDR3 DNA is TGTGCCATCAGTGGAGCGGGAGGGCCGCATGGGGAGCTGTTTTTT. It specifies CAISGAGGPHGELFF.